Each of the 2 T cell receptor beta chains below was sequenced from the same sample in a study of regulatory T cells in long-lasting Graves disease. Sequencing libraries for TCR beta were prepared with iRepertoire HTBI primers and Arm-PCR of CDR3 regions. Each CDR3 protein gets one entry after TCRdb re-called the multiplex PCR reads with MiXCR. The profile shows around 420,000 distinct CDR3 sequences, roughly 16% of them singletons. Specified time point: newly diagnosed GD, antithyroid drugs for less than 3 months. Construction of the TCR library relied on RNA isolated from PBMCs. The input for sequencing was peripheral blood mononuclear cells (PBMCs), taken at new diagnosis, from a patient treated with antithyroid drugs. The origin of the receptors is a female donor with Graves disease.

This clonotype came up many times. The genes are TRBV29-1 and TRBJ2-3; 11 bases match TRBD2. This CDR3 is 13 amino acids long. The germline gives CDR1 SQVTM, CDR2 ANQGSEA. Trimming took 2 bases from V and 8 from J; bases not matched to a gene: 3. The CDR3, as DNA: TGCAGCGTTGAACTAGCGGGAGGAGTTACGCAGTATTTT. As protein: CSVELAGGVTQYF.

Ten or more counts support this clonotype. The CDR3 protein is CASGIRRETQYF. In DNA form, the CDR3 reads TGTGCCAGCGGAATTCGCCGTGAGACCCAGTACTTC. The chain joins TRBV12-3 or TRBV12-4 to TRBJ2-5; no firm D call. This CDR3 spans 12 amino acids. Trimming removed 8 bases from V and 5 bases from J, with 12 bases in between.